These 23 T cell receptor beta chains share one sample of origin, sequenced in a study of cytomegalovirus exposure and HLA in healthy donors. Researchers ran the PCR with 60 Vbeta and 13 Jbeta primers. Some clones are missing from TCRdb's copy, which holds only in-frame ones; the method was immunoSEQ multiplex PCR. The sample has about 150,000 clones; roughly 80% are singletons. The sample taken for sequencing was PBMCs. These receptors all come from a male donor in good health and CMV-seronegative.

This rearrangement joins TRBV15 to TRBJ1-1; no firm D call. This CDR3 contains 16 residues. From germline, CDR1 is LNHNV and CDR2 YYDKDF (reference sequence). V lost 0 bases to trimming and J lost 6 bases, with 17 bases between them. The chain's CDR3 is CATSRDLSGANAEAFF. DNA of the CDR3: TGTGCCACCAGCAGAGATCTTTCAGGTGCCAACGCTGAAGCTTTCTTT.

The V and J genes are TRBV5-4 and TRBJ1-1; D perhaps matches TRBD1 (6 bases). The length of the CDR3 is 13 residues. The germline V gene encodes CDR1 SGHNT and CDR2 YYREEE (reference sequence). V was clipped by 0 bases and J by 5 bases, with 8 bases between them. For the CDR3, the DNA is TGTGCCAGCAGCTTGGACAGGGCTACTGAAGCTTTCTTT. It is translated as CASSLDRATEAFF.

Here the CDR3 reads CASRRPGTGGGEQYF. CDR3 in DNA: TGTGCCAGTAGACGACCCGGGACAGGGGGCGGCGAGCAGTACTTC. The chain is built from TRBV19 and TRBJ2-7, with 12 nucleotides matching TRBD1. V was clipped by 6 bases and J by 6 bases; unmatched bases: 9. This CDR3 contains 15 residues. Germline lookup yields CDR1 LNHDA and CDR2 SQIVND (reference sequence). Looking up the rest from reference TRBV19 and TRBJ2-7 gives the full variable domain: DGGITQSPKYLFRKEGQNVTLSCEQNLNHDAMYWYRQDPGQGLRLIYYSQIVNDFQKGDIAEGYSVSREKKESFPLTVTSAQKNPTAFYLCASRRPGTGGGEQYFGPGTRLTVT.

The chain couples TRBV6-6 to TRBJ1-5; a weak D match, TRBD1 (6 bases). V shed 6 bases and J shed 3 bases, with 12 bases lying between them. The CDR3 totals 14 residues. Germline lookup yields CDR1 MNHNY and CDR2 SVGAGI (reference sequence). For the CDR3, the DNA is TGTGCCAGCAGGAGACAGGCAGACAATCAGCCCCAGCATTTT. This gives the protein CASRRQADNQPQHF.

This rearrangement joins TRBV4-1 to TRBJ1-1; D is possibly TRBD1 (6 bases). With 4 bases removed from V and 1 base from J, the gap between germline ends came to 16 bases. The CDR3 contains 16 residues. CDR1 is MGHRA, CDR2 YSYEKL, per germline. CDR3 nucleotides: TGCGCCAGCAGCCCGGGGGGGCAACGGGCGAACACTGAAGCTTTCTTT. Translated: CASSPGGQRANTEAFF.

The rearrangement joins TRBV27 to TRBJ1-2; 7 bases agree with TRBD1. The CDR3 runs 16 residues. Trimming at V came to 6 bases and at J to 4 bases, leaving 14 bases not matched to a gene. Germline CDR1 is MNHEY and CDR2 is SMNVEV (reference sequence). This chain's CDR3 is CASRYTGKGAAYGYTF. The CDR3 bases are TGTGCCAGCAGATATACCGGAAAGGGGGCGGCCTATGGCTACACCTTC.

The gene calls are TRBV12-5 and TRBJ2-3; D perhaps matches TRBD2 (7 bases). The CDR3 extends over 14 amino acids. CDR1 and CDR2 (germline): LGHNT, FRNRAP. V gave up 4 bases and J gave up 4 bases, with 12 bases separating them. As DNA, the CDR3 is TGTGCTAGTGGTTCGGGGGGCGGAGCAGATACGCAGTATTTT. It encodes CASGSGGGADTQYF. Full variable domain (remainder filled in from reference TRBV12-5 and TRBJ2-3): DARVTQTPRHKVTEMGQEVTMRCQPILGHNTVFWYRQTMMQGLELLAYFRNRAPLDDSGMPKDRFSAEMPDATLATLKIQPSEPRDSAVYFCASGSGGGADTQYFGPGTRLTVL.

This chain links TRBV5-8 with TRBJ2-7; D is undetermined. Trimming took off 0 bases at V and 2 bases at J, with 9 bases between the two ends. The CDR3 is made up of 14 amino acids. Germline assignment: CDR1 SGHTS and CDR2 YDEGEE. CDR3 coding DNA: TGTGCCAGCAGCTTGGGGTCAGGTACCTACGAGCAGTACTTC. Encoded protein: CASSLGSGTYEQYF.

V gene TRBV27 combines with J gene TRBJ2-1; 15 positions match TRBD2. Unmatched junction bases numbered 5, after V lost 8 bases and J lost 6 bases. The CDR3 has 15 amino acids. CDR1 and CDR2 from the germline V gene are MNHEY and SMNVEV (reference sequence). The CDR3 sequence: CASRLGLAGGNEQFF. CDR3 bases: TGTGCCAGCCGACTGGGACTAGCGGGGGGCAATGAGCAGTTCTTC.

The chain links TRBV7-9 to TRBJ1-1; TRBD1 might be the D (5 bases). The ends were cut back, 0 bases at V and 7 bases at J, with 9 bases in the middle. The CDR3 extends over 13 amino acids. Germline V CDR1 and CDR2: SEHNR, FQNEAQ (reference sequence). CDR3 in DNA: TGTGCCAGCAGCTTAGCGGTTGACAGTGAAGCTTTCTTT. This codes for CASSLAVDSEAFF.

The CDR3 sequence is CASQSSGPYNEQFF. CDR3 sequence (DNA): TGTGCCAGTCAATCTAGCGGGCCCTACAATGAGCAGTTCTTC. The chain uses TRBV6-6 and TRBJ2-1; 8 positions agree with TRBD2. V lost 9 bases to trimming and J lost 2 bases; unmatched junction nucleotides: 6. From germline, CDR1 is MNHNY and CDR2 SVGAGI (reference sequence). The CDR3 has 14 residues.

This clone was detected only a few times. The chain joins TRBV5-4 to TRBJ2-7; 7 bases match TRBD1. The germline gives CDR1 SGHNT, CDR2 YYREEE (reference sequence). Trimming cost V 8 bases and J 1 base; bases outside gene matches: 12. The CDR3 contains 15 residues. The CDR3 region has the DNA TGTGCCAGTACCACCGACAGGGCGAATTCCTACGAGCAGTACTTC. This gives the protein CASTTDRANSYEQYF.

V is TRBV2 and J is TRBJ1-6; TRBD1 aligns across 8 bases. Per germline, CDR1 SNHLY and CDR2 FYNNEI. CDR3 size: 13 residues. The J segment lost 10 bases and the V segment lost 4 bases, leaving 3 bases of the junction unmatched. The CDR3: CASSGTGNSPLHF. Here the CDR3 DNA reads TGTGCCAGCAGTGGGACAGGGAACTCACCCCTCCACTTT. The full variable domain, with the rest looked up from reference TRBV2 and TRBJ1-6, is EPEVTQTPSHQVTQMGQEVILRCVPISNHLYFYWYRQILGQKVEFLVSFYNNEISEKSEIFDDQFSVERPDGSNFTLKIRSTKLEDSAMYFCASSGTGNSPLHFGNGTRLTVT.

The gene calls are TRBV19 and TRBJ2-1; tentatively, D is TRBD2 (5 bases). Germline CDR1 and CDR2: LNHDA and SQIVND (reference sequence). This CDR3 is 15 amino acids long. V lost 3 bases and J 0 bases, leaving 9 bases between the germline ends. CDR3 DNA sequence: TGTGCCAGTAGTATGTTAGGGAGCTCCTACAATGAGCAGTTCTTC. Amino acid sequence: CASSMLGSSYNEQFF.

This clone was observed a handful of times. The CDR3 coding sequence is TGTGCTAGTGGTTTGCTCCCGAACTCGAACACTGAAGCTTTCTTT. Encoded protein: CASGLLPNSNTEAFF. The V gene is TRBV12-5, the J gene TRBJ1-1; no firm D call. The ends were cut back, 2 bases at V and 1 base at J, with 11 bases in the middle. This CDR3 contains 15 residues. Germline lookup yields CDR1 LGHNT and CDR2 FRNRAP.

The CDR3: CASSLMRISYNEQFF. DNA for the CDR3: TGTGCCAGCAGCTTAATGCGAATCTCCTACAATGAGCAGTTCTTC. The chain carries TRBV7-2 and TRBJ2-1; D unresolved. CDR1 SGHTA and CDR2 FQGNSA come from the germline V gene. Trimming stripped 2 bases from V and 0 bases from J, with 8 bases between. The CDR3 covers 15 residues. Using reference TRBV7-2 and TRBJ2-1 for the parts outside the CDR3, the full variable domain is GAGVSQSPSNKVTEKGKDVELRCDPISGHTALYWYRQSLGQGLEFLIYFQGNSAPDKSGLPSDRFSAERTGGSVSTLTIQRTQQEDSAVYLCASSLMRISYNEQFFGPGTRLTVL.

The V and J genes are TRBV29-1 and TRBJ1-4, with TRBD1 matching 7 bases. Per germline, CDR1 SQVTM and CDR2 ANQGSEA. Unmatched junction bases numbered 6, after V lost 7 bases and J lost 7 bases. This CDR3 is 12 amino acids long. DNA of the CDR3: TGCAGCGCTGGGACAGTAACTGAAAAACTGTTTTTT. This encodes CSAGTVTEKLFF.

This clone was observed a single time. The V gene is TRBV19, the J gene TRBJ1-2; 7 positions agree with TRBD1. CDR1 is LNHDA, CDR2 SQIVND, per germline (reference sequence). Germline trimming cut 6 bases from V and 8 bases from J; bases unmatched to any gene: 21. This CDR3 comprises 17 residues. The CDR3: CASSIHRDRYRSMGYTF. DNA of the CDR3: TGTGCCAGTAGCATCCACCGGGACAGATACCGGTCTATGGGCTACACCTTC.

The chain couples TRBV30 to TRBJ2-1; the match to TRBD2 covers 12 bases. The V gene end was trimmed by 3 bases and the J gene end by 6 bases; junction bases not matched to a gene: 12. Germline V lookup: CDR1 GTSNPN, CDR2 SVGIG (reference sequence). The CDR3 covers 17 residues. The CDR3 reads CAWRRTLAGGPGNEQFF. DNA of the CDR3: TGTGCCTGGAGGCGGACCCTAGCGGGGGGGCCGGGCAATGAGCAGTTCTTC.

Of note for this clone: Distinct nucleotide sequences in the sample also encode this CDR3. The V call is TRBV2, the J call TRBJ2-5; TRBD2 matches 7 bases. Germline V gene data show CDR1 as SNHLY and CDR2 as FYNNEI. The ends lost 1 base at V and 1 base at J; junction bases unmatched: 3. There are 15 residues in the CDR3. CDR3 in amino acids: CASSEGGTTQETQYF. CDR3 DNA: TGTGCCAGCAGTGAAGGTGGGACTACCCAAGAGACCCAGTACTTC. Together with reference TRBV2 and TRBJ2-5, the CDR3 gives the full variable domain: EPEVTQTPSHQVTQMGQEVILRCVPISNHLYFYWYRQILGQKVEFLVSFYNNEISEKSEIFDDQFSVERPDGSNFTLKIRSTKLEDSAMYFCASSEGGTTQETQYFGPGTRLLVL.

CDR3 nucleotides: TGTGCCAGCAAGAGGGTGGTCCCTAGTGGCTACACCTTC. Its protein product is CASKRVVPSGYTF. V and J are TRBV2 and TRBJ1-2; D is unresolved. The length of the CDR3 is 13 residues. Deletions cut 7 bases from V and 7 bases from J, with 16 bases between. Germline assignment: CDR1 SNHLY and CDR2 FYNNEI. The whole variable domain, remainder taken from reference TRBV2 and TRBJ1-2, is EPEVTQTPSHQVTQMGQEVILRCVPISNHLYFYWYRQILGQKVEFLVSFYNNEISEKSEIFDDQFSVERPDGSNFTLKIRSTKLEDSAMYFCASKRVVPSGYTFGSGTRLTVV.

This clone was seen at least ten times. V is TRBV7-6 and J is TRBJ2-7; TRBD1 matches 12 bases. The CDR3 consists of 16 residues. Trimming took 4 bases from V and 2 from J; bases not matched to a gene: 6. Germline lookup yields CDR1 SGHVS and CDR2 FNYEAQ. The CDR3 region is CASSYGTGGTPYEQYF. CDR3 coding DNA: TGTGCCAGCAGCTACGGGACAGGGGGCACCCCCTACGAGCAGTACTTC.

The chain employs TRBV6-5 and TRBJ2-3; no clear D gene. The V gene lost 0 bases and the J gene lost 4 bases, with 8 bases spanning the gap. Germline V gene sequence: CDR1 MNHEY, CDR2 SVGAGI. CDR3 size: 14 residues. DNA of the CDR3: TGTGCCAGCAGTTACTCTCCATTCCCAGATACGCAGTATTTT. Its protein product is CASSYSPFPDTQYF.